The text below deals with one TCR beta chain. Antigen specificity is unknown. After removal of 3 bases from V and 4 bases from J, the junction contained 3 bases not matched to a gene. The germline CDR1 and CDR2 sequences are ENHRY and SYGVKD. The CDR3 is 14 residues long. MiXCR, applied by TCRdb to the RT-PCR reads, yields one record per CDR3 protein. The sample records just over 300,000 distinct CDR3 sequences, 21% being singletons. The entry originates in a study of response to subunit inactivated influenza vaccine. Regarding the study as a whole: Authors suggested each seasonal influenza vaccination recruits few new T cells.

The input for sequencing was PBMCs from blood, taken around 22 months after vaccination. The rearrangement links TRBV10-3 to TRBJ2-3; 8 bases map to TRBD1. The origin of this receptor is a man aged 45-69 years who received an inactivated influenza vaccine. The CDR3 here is CAISDAGGPDTQYF. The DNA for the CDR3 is TGTGCCATCAGTGATGCAGGGGGCCCAGATACGCAGTATTTT.